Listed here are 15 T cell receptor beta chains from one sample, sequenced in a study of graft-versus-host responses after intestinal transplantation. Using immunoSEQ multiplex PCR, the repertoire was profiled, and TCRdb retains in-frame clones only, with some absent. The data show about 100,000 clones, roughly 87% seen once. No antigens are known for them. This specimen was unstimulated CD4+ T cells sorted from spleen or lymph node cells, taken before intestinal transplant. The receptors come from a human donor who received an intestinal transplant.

This chain's CDR3 is CASRGALERRTGELFF. In nucleotides, the CDR3 is TGCGCCAGCAGGGGGGCCCTCGAAAGAAGGACCGGGGAGCTGTTTTTT. This sequence joins TRBV5-1 and TRBJ2-2, with D perhaps matching TRBD1 (6 bases). Germline loops: CDR1 SGHRS, CDR2 YFSETQ. Between the trimmed V and J ends, which lost 5 bases and 5 bases, there was a span of 19 bases. The CDR3 totals 16 residues.

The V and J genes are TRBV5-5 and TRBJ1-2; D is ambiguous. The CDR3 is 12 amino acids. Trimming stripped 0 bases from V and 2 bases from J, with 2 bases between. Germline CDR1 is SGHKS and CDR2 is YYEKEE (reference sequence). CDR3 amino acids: CASSLDNYGYTF. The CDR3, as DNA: TGTGCCAGCAGCTTGGACAACTATGGCTACACCTTC.

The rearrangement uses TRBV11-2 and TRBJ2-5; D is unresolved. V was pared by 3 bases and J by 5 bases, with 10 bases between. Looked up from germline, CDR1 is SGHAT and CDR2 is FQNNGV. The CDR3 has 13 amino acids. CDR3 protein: CASSFEGRETQYF. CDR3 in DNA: TGTGCCAGCAGCTTTGAAGGGCGGGAGACCCAGTACTTC.

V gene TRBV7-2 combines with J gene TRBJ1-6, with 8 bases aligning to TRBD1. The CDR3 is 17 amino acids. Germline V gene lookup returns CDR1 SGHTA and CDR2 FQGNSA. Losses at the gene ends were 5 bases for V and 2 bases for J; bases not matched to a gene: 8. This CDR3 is CASSRPGGSPYNSPLHF. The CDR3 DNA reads TGTGCCAGCAGCCGGCCAGGGGGCTCACCCTATAATTCACCCCTCCACTTT.

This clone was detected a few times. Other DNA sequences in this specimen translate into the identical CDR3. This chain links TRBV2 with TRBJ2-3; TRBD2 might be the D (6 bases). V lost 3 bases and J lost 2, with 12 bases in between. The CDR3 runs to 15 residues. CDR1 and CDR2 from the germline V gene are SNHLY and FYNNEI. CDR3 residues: CASSDLADPTDTQYF. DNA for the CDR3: TGTGCCAGCAGTGATTTAGCGGACCCCACAGATACGCAGTATTTT.

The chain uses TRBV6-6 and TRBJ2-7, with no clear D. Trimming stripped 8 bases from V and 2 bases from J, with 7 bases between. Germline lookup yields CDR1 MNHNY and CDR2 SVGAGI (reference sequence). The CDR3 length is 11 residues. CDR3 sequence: CASSQTYEQYF. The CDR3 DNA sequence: TGTGCCAGCTCACAGACCTACGAGCAGTACTTC.

The CDR3 DNA is TGCGCCAGCAGCTTGGGGGGACAGACAGATACGCAGTATTTT. Translated, it gives CASSLGGQTDTQYF. V usage is TRBV5-1 and J usage is TRBJ2-3; TRBD1 matches at 7 bases. Germline CDR1 is SGHRS and CDR2 is YFSETQ. J gave up 3 bases and V 0 bases, and 1 base lay outside the gene matches. The CDR3 totals 14 residues.

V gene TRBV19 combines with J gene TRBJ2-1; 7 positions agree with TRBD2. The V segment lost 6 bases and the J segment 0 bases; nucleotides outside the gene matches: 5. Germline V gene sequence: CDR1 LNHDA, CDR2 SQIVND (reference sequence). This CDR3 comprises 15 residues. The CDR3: CASSPSGDSYNEQFF. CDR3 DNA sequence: TGTGCCAGTAGCCCTAGCGGAGACTCCTACAATGAGCAGTTCTTC.

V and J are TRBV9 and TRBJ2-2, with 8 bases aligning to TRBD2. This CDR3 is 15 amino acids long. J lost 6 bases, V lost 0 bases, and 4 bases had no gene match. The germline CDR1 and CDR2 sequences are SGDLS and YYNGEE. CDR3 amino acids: CASSVAGGPAGELFF. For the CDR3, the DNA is TGTGCCAGCAGCGTAGCGGGAGGGCCGGCCGGGGAGCTGTTTTTT.

The CDR3: CASSWGRGRLPGNSPLHF. As DNA, the CDR3 is TGTGCCAGCAGCTGGGGCCGGGGCAGGCTCCCAGGCAATTCACCCCTCCACTTT. V usage is TRBV27 and J usage is TRBJ1-6, with D perhaps matching TRBD1 (5 bases). The V gene's germline CDR1 is MNHEY and CDR2 SMNVEV (reference sequence). With 6 bases removed from V and 7 bases from J, the gap between germline ends came to 25 bases. The CDR3 runs to 18 residues.

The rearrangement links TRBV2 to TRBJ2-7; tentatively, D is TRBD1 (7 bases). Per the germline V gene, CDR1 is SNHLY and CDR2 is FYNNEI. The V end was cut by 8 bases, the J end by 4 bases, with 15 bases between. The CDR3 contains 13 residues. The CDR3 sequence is CASWGDSPYEQYF. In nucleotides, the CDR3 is TGTGCCAGCTGGGGGGACAGCCCTTACGAGCAGTACTTC.

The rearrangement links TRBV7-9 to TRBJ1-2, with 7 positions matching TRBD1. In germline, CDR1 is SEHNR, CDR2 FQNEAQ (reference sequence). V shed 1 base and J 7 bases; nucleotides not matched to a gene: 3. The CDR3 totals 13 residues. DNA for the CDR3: TGTGCCAGCAGCTTAGGCTACAGGGGTGGCTACACCTTC. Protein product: CASSLGYRGGYTF.

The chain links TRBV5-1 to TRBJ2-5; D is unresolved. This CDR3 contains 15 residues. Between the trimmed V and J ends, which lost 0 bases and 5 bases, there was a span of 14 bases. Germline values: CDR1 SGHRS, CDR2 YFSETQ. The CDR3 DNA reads TGCGCCAGCAGCTTGGTGGTCGGGCTCGACGAGACCCAGTACTTC. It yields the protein CASSLVVGLDETQYF.

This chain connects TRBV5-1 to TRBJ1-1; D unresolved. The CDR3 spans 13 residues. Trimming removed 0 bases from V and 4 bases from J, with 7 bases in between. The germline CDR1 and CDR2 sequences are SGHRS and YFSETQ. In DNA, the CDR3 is TGCGCCAGCAGCTTGGTGTCGGGCACTGAAGCTTTCTTT. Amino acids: CASSLVSGTEAFF. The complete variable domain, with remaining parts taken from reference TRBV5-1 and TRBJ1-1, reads KAGVTQTPRYLIKTRGQQVTLSCSPISGHRSVSWYQQTPGQGLQFLFEYFSETQRNKGNFPGRFSGRQFSNSRSEMNVSTLELGDSALYLCASSLVSGTEAFFGQGTRLTVV.

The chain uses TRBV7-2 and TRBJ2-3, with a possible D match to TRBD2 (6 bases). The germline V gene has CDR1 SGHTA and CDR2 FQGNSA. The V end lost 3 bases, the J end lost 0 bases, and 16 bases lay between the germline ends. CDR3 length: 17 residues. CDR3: CASSFRDRGASTDTQYF. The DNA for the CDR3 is TGTGCCAGCAGCTTCCGTGATCGCGGGGCTAGCACAGATACGCAGTATTTT.